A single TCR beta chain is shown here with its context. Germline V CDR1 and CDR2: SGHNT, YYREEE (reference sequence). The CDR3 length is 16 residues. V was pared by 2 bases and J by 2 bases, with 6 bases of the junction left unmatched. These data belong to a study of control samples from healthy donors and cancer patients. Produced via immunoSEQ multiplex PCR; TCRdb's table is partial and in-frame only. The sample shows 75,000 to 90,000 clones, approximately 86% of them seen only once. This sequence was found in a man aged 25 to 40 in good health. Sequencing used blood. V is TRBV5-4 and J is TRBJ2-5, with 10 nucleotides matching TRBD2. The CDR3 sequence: CASSFPSGGNQETQYF. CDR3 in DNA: TGTGCCAGCAGCTTCCCTAGCGGGGGTAATCAAGAGACCCAGTACTTC.